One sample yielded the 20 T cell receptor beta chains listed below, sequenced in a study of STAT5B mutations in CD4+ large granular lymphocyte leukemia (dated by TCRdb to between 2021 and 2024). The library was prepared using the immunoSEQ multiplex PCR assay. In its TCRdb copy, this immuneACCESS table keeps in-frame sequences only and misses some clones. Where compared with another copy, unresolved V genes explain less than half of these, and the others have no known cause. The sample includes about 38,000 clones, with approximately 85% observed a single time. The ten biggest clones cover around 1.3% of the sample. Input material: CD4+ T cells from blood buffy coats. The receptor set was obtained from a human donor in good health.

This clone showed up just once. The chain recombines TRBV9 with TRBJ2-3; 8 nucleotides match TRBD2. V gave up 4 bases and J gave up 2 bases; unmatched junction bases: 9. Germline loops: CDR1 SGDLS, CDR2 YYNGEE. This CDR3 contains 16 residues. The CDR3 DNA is TGTGCCAGCAGCCCCGGGGTAGCGGGGATCACAGATACGCAGTATTTT. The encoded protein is CASSPGVAGITDTQYF.

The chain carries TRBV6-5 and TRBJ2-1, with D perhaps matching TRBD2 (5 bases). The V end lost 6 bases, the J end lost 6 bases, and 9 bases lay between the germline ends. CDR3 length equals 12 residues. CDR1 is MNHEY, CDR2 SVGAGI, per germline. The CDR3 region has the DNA TGTGCCAGCAGGGCCCGGGGCAATGAGCAGTTCTTC. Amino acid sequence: CASRARGNEQFF.

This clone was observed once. The DNA for the CDR3 is TGTGCCAGCAGTGAAGGGGGACTTCTTACTAGCACAGATACGCAGTATTTT. Residues: CASSEGGLLTSTDTQYF. The J gene is TRBJ2-3, the V gene TRBV2, with TRBD2 as a possible D gene (6 bases). The length of the CDR3 is 17 residues. The V gene lost 1 base and the J gene lost 0 bases, with 14 bases spanning the gap. Germline V gives CDR1 SNHLY, CDR2 FYNNEI.

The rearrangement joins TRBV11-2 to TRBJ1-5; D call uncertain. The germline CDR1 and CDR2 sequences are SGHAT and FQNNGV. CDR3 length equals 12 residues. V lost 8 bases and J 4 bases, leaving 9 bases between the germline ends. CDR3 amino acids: CASADRNQPQHF. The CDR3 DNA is TGTGCCAGCGCCGATAGAAATCAGCCCCAGCATTTT.

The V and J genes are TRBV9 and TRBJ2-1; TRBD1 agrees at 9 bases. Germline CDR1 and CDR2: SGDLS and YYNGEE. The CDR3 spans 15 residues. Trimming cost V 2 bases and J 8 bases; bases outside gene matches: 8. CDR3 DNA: TGTGCCAGCAGCGTTACAGGGGGCGCGGTATATGAGCAGTTCTTC. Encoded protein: CASSVTGGAVYEQFF.

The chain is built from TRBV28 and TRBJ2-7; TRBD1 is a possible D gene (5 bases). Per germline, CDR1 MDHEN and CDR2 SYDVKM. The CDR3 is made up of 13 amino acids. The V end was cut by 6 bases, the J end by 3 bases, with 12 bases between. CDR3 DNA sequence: TGTGCCAGCAGAATCGACAGTAGCTACGAGCAGTACTTC. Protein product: CASRIDSSYEQYF.

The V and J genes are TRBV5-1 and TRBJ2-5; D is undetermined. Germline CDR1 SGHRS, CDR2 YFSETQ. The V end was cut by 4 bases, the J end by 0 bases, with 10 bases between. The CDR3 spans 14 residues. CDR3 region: CASSNEPYQETQYF. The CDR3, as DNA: TGCGCCAGCAGCAACGAACCGTACCAAGAGACCCAGTACTTC.

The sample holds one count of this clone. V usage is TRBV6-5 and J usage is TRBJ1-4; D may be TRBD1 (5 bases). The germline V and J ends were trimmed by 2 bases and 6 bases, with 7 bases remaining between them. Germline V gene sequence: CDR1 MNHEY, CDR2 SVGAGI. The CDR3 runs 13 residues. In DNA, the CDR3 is TGTGCCAGCAGTTACAGGGGAGATGAAAAACTGTTTTTT. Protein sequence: CASSYRGDEKLFF.

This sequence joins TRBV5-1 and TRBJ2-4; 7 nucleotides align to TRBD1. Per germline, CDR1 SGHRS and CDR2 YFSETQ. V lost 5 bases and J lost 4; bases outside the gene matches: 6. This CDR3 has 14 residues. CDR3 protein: CASRSGDSKNIQYF. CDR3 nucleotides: TGCGCCAGCAGGAGTGGGGACAGTAAAAACATTCAGTACTTC.

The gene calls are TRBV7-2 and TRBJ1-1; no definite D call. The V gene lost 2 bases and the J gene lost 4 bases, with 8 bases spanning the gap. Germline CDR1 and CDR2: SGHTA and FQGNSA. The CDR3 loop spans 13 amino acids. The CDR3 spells CASSLSGSTEAFF. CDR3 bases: TGTGCCAGCAGCTTAAGCGGGAGCACTGAAGCTTTCTTT.

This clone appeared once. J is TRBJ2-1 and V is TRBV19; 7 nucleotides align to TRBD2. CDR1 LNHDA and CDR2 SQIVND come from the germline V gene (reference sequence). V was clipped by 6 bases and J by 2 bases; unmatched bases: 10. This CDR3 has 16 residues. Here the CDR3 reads CASRTGGLGAYNEQFF. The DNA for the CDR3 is TGTGCCAGTAGAACTGGTGGACTAGGGGCCTACAATGAGCAGTTCTTC.

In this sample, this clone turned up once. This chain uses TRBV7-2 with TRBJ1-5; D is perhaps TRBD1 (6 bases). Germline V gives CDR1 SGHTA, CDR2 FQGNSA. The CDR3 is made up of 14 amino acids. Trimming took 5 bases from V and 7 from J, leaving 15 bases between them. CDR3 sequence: CASSLLGGGQPQHF. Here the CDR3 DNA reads TGTGCCAGCAGCCTCCTCGGGGGGGGCCAGCCCCAGCATTTT.

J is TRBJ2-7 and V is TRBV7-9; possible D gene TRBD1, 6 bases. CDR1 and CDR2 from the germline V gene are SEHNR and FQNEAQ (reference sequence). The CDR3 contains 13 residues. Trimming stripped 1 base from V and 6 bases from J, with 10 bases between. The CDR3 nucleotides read TGTGCCAGCAGCTTAGGGACAGACCGCGAGCAGTACTTC. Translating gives CASSLGTDREQYF.

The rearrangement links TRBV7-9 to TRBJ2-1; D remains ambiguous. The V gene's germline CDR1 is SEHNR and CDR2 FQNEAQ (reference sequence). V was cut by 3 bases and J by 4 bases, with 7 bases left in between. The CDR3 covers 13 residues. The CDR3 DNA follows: TGTGCCAGCAGCTTTGGCCTTTACAATGAGCAGTTCTTC. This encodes CASSFGLYNEQFF.

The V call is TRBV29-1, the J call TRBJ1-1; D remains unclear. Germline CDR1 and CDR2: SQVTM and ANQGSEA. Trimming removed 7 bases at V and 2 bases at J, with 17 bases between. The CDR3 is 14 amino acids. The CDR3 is CSASPRRTNTEAFF. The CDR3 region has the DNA TGCAGCGCGAGTCCCCGGCGGACTAACACTGAAGCTTTCTTT.

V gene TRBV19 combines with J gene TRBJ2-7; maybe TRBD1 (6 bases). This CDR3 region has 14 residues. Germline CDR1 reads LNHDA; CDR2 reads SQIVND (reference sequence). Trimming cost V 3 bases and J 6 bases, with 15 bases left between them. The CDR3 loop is CASSILGQGIEQYF. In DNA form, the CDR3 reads TGTGCCAGTAGTATTCTGGGTCAGGGGATCGAGCAGTACTTC.

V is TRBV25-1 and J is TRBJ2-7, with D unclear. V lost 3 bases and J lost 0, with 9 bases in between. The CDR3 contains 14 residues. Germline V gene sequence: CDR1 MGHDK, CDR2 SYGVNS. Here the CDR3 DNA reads TGTGCCAGCAGTGACCCCAGGTTCTCCTACGAGCAGTACTTC. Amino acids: CASSDPRFSYEQYF.

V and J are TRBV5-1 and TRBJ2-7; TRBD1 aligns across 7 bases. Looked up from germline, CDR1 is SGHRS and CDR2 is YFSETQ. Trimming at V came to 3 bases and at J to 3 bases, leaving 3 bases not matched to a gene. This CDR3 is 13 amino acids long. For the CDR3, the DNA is TGCGCCAGCAGCTCCGGACAGGTCTACGAGCAGTACTTC. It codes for CASSSGQVYEQYF. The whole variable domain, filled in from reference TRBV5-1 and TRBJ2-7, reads KAGVTQTPRYLIKTRGQQVTLSCSPISGHRSVSWYQQTPGQGLQFLFEYFSETQRNKGNFPGRFSGRQFSNSRSEMNVSTLELGDSALYLCASSSGQVYEQYFGPGTRLTVT.

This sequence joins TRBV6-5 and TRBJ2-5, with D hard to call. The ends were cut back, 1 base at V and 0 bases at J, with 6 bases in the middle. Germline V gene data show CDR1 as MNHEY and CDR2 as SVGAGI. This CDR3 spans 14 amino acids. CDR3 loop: CASSYFSNQETQYF. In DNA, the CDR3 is TGTGCCAGCAGTTACTTCTCTAACCAAGAGACCCAGTACTTC.

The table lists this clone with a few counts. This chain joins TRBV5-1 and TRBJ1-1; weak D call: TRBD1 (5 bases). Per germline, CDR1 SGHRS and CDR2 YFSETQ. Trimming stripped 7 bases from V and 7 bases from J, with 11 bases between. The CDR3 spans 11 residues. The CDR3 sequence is CASDNGGEAFF. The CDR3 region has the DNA TGCGCCAGCGATAATGGGGGTGAAGCTTTCTTT.